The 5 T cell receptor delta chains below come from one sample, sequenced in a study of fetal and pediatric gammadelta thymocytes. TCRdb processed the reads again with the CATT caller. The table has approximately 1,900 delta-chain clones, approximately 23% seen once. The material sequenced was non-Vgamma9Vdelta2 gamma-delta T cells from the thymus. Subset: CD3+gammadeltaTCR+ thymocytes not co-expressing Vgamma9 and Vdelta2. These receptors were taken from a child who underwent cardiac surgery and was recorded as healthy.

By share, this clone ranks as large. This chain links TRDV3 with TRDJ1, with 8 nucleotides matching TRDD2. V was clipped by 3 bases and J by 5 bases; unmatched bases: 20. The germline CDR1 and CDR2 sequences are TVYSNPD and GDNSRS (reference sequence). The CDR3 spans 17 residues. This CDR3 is CAFPTFLKGSKGDKLIF. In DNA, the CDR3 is TGTGCCTTCCCAACCTTCCTAAAAGGGAGTAAGGGGGATAAACTCATCTTT.

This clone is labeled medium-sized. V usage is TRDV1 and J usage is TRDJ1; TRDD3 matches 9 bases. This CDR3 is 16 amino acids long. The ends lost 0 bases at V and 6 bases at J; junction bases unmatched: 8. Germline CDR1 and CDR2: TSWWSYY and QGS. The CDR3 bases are TGTGCTCTTGGGGAACTAGCCGTACTGGGGGAATATAAACTCATCTTT. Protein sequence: CALGELAVLGEYKLIF.

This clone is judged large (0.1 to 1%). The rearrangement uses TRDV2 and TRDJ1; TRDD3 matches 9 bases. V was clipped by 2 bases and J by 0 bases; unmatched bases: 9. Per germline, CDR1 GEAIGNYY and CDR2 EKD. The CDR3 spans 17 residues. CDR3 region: CACDKGTGGANTDKLIF. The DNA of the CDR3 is TGTGCCTGTGACAAGGGTACTGGGGGAGCTAACACCGATAAACTCATCTTT.

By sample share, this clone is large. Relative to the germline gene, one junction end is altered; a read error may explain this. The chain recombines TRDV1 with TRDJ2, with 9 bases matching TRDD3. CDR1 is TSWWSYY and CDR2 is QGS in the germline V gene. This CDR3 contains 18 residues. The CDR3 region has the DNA TGTGCTCTTGGGGAAGGGTGGGGGATATATTCTTTGTCAGCACAACTCTTCTTT. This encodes CALGEGWGIYSLSAQLFF.

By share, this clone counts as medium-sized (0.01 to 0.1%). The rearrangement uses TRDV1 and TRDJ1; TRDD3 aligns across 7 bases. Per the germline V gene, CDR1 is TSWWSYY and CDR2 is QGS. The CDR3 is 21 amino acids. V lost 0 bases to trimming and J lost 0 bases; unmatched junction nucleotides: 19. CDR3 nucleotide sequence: TGTGCTCTTGGGGAACTAAAACAATCTGGGGGTAACGCGGGGTACACCGATAAACTCATCTTT. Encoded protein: CALGELKQSGGNAGYTDKLIF.